This T cell receptor beta chain was observed in a study of response to subunit inactivated influenza vaccine. Overall study findings and caveats: Every seasonal influenza vaccination brings in few new T cells, the authors suggested.

This CDR3 has 15 amino acids. After removal of 5 bases from V and 8 bases from J, the junction contained 10 bases not matched to a gene. About this clonotype itself: The antigen is undetermined.

Via MiXCR, TCRdb re-called the RT-PCR reads, giving one row per CDR3 protein. The table includes 800,000 or so distinct CDR3 sequences, 21% detected once. The source was PBMCs from blood, collected approximately 5 days after vaccination. This clonotype was sampled from a man between 50 and 59 years old who received an inactivated influenza vaccine. The rearrangement uses TRBV12-3 or TRBV12-4 and TRBJ2-4, with 9 bases lining up with TRBD1. The CDR3 DNA reads TGTGCCAGCAGTCGAGGGACAGGGAACGTGGACATTCAGTACTTC. Translating it yields CASSRGTGNVDIQYF.